These T cell receptor beta chains were read from a single sample in a study of patients and donors after allogeneic stem cell transplantation. TCRdb analysed the RT-PCR reads with MiXCR anew, one entry per CDR3 protein. The sample has tens of thousands of distinct CDR3 sequences, roughly 48% seen once. What was sequenced was blood, either unsorted or a sorted T cell fraction (not recorded which). All receptors come from a human donor who was either an allogeneic HSCT recipient or a stem cell or donor lymphocyte infusion donor (not recorded which). It is not recorded whose cells these are; they may come from a transplant donor. CDR3s include the opening cysteine and the closing phenylalanine or tryptophan. The D gene is left open where the match is weak. For some rows the clone size is stated as once, few or many, or as a class when expanded; others skip it.

clone_size | j_call | v_call | d_call | cdr3_aa | cdr3_nt
NA | TRBJ1-4 | TRBV5-5 | NA | CASSTLGTGGEKLFF | TGTGCCAGCAGCACCCTCGGGACTGGGGGCGAAAAACTGTTTTTT
NA | TRBJ2-2 | TRBV27 | TRBD2 | CASSLLKGRANTGELFF | TGTGCCAGCAGTCTTCTTAAAGGGAGGGCGAACACCGGGGAGCTGTTTTTT
NA | TRBJ2-1 | TRBV11-2 | NA | CASSSGTLNEQFF | TGTGCCAGCAGCTCGGGGACCTTAAATGAGCAGTTCTTC
NA | TRBJ1-5 | TRBV29-1 | NA | CSVAKGDVNQPQHF | TGCAGCGTTGCCAAGGGGGATGTTAATCAGCCCCAGCATTTT
NA | TRBJ1-5 | TRBV12-3/TRBV12-4 | NA | CASSLLATAYQPQHF | TGTGCCAGCAGTTTACTGGCTACCGCATATCAGCCCCAGCATTTT
NA | TRBJ2-3 | TRBV9 | NA | CASSVAGDRRDTQYF | TGTGCCAGCAGCGTAGCTGGGGATCGTCGAGATACGCAGTATTTT
NA | TRBJ2-7 | TRBV7-9 | NA | CASSWDRGEQYF | TGTGCCAGCAGCTGGGACCGGGGCGAGCAGTACTTC
few | TRBJ1-5 | TRBV20-1 | NA | CSASAQDNQPQHF | TGCAGTGCTAGTGCCCAGGATAATCAGCCCCAGCATTTT
NA | TRBJ2-1 | TRBV20-1 | TRBD1 | CSAGQYNEQFF | TGCAGTGCGGGACAGTACAATGAGCAGTTCTTC
few | TRBJ1-2 | TRBV29-1 | NA | CSTGGTGSSNYGYTF | TGCAGCACCGGGGGAACAGGGAGTTCCAACTATGGCTACACCTTC
NA | TRBJ1-2 | TRBV9 | NA | CASSGVWGYTF | TGTGCCAGCAGCGGCGTTTGGGGCTACACCTTC
NA | TRBJ2-7 | TRBV6-2/TRBV6-3 | NA | CASSYSGLLISYEQYF | TGTGCCAGCAGTTACTCCGGACTACTGATCTCCTACGAGCAGTACTTC
many | TRBJ1-2 | TRBV29-1 | NA | CSGRSIYGYTF | TGCAGCGGTCGGTCCATCTATGGCTACACCTTC
few | TRBJ2-3 | TRBV27 | NA | CASSQITTSTDTQYF | TGTGCCAGCAGTCAGATTACTACTAGCACAGATACGCAGTATTTT
few | TRBJ1-1 | TRBV20-1 | TRBD1 | CSAVKGADTEAFF | TGCAGTGCGGTCAAGGGGGCAGACACTGAAGCTTTCTTT
NA | TRBJ1-3 | TRBV12-3/TRBV12-4 | TRBD1 | CASTQGSQGNTIYF | TGTGCCAGTACACAGGGGTCACAAGGAAACACCATATATTTT
NA | TRBJ1-1 | TRBV5-5 | NA | CASSLGAGGGRNTEAFF | TGTGCCAGCAGCTTGGGGGCCGGGGGAGGACGAAACACTGAAGCTTTCTTT
NA | TRBJ1-5 | TRBV12-3/TRBV12-4 | NA | CASSGRESNQPQHF | TGTGCCAGCAGTGGCCGAGAAAGCAATCAGCCCCAGCATTTT
NA | TRBJ1-1 | TRBV5-1 | NA | CASRNGQNTEAFF | TGCGCCAGCAGAAACGGACAGAACACTGAAGCTTTCTTT
few | TRBJ1-1 | TRBV5-6 | TRBD1 | CASRPVRDSSNTEAFF | TGTGCCAGCAGACCAGTCCGGGACAGTTCGAACACTGAAGCTTTCTTT
few | TRBJ2-3 | TRBV29-1 | TRBD1 | CSVVPGGTDTQYF | TGCAGCGTTGTGCCAGGGGGAACAGATACGCAGTATTTT
NA | TRBJ1-1 | TRBV5-1 | NA | CASSYVAKGNTEAFF | TGCGCCAGCAGCTATGTCGCGAAGGGGAACACTGAAGCTTTCTTT
NA | TRBJ1-3 | TRBV29-1 | NA | CSVTQGAGNTIYF | TGCAGCGTAACACAGGGTGCTGGAAACACCATATATTTT
NA | TRBJ2-2 | TRBV12-3/TRBV12-4 | NA | CASSFGELGELFF | TGTGCCAGCAGTTTTGGGGAACTCGGGGAGCTGTTTTTT
NA | TRBJ1-3 | TRBV10-3 | NA | CAISESTGRRSEVGNTIYF | TGTGCCATCAGTGAGTCAACAGGGAGGCGCTCTGAAGTGGGAAACACCATATATTTT
once | TRBJ1-6 | TRBV28 | NA | CAIRGADNSPLHF | TGTGCCATCCGGGGGGCGGACAATTCACCCCTCCACTTT
NA | TRBJ1-4 | TRBV6-2/TRBV6-3 | NA | CASRADQEGRELFF | TGTGCCAGCAGAGCCGATCAGGAGGGAAGAGAATTGTTTTTT
few | TRBJ1-2 | TRBV29-1 | TRBD1 | CSVEGQGAANYGYTF | TGCAGCGTCGAGGGGCAGGGGGCCGCTAACTATGGCTACACCTTC
NA | TRBJ1-1 | TRBV9 | NA | CASSVAAGLKMGAFF | TGTGCCAGCAGCGTAGCTGCGGGACTCAAAATGGGAGCTTTCTTT
NA | TRBJ1-1 | TRBV10-3 | NA | CAISDTLNTEAFF | TGTGCCATCAGTGACACCTTGAACACTGAAGCTTTCTTT
NA | TRBJ2-7 | TRBV12-3/TRBV12-4 | TRBD2 | CASSLFGGSTYEQYF | TGTGCCAGCAGTTTGTTTGGCGGGAGTACCTACGAGCAGTACTTC